This TCR beta chain was found in a study of beta chain features in type 1 diabetes. This CDR3 region has 14 residues. V dropped 2 bases and J dropped 2 bases, with 9 bases sitting between them. The germline CDR1 and CDR2 sequences are LNHDA and SQIVND (reference sequence). The isolated RNA, all of it, was reverse transcribed, so expressed TCRB transcripts were what got sequenced. Produced via immunoSEQ multiplex PCR; TCRdb's table is partial and in-frame only. The sample holds under 20,000 clones; about 53% are singletons and the top ten take about 0.45%. This receptor was identified in a man aged 18 to 29 in good health. What was sequenced was stem cell memory CD4+ T cells from blood. The V gene is TRBV19, the J gene TRBJ2-5; D is unclear. CDR3 sequence (DNA): TGTGCCAGTAGTATAAGCCCGGTTCAAGAGACCCAGTACTTC. It codes for CASSISPVQETQYF.